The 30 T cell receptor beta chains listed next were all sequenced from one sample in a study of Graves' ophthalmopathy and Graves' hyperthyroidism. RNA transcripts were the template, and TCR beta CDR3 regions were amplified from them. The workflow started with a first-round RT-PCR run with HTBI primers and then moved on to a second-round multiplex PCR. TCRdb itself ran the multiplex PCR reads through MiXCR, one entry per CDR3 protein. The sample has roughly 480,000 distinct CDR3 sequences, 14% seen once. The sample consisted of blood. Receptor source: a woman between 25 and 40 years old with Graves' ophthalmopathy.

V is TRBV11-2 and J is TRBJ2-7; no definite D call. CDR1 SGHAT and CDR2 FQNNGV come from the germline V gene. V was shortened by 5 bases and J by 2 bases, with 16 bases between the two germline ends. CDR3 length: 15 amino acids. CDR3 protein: CASSSALPGTYEQYF. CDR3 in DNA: TGTGCCAGCAGCAGCGCCCTCCCAGGTACCTACGAGCAGTACTTC.

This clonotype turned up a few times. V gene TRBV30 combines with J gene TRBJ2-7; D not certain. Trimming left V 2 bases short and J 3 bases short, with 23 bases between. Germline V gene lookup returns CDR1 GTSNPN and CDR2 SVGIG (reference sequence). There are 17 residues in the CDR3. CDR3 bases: TGTGCCTGGAGTAGGGCCCCTCCACATGGGGTATTCTACGAGCAGTACTTC. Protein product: CAWSRAPPHGVFYEQYF.

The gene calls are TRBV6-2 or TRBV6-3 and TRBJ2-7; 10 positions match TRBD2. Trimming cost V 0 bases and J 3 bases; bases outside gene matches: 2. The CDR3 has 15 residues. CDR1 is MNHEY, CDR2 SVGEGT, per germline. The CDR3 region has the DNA TGTGCCAGCAGTTACTCATCTAGCGGGGGCTACGAGCAGTACTTC. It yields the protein CASSYSSSGGYEQYF.

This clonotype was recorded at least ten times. The CDR3, as DNA: TGTGCCAGCAGCTACGGACAGGGCTTCAACTATGGCTACACCTTC. Its protein is CASSYGQGFNYGYTF. The J gene is TRBJ1-2, the V gene TRBV13; TRBD1 matches 8 bases. Trimming removed 4 bases from V and 2 bases from J; junction bases left unmatched: 6. Germline V gives CDR1 PRHDT, CDR2 FYEKMQ (reference sequence). This CDR3 has 15 amino acids. Complete variable domain (other parts from reference TRBV13 and TRBJ1-2): AAGVIQSPRHLIKEKRETATLKCYPIPRHDTVYWYQQGPGQDPQFLISFYEKMQSDKGSIPDRFSAQQFSDYHSELNMSSLELGDSALYFCASSYGQGFNYGYTFGSGTRLTVV.

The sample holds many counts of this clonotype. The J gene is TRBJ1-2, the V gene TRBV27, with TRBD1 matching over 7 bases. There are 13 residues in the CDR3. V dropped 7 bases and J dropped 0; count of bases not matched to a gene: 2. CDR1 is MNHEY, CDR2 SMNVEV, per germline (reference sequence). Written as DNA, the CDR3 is TGTGCCAGCATGCAGGGGGCTAACTATGGCTACACCTTC. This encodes CASMQGANYGYTF.

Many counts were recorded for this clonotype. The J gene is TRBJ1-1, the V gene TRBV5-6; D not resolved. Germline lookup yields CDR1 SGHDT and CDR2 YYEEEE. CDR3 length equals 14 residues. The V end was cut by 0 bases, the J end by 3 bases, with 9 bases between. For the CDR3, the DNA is TGTGCCAGCAGCTTGGCTAGGCGGGACACTGAAGCTTTCTTT. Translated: CASSLARRDTEAFF.

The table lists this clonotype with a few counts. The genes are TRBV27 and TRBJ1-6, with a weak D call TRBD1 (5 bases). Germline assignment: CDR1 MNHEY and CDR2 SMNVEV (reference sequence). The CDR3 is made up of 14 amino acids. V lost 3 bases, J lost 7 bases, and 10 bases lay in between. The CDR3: CASSFDPGNSPLHF. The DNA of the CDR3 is TGTGCCAGCAGTTTTGATCCAGGGAATTCACCCCTCCACTTT.

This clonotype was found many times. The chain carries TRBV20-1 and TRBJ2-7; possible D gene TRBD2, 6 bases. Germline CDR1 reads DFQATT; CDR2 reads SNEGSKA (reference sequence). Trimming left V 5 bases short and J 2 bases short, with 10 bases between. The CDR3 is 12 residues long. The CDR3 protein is CSAWGGTYEQYF. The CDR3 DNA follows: TGCAGTGCTTGGGGCGGGACCTACGAGCAGTACTTC.

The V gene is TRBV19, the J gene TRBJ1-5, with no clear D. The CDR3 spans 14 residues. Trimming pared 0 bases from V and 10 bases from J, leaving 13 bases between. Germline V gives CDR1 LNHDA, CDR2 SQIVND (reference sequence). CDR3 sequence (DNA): TGTGCCAGTAGTATAGAAGCGAGCGTTTTACCCCAGCATTTT. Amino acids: CASSIEASVLPQHF. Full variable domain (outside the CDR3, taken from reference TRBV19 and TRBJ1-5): DGGITQSPKYLFRKEGQNVTLSCEQNLNHDAMYWYRQDPGQGLRLIYYSQIVNDFQKGDIAEGYSVSREKKESFPLTVTSAQKNPTAFYLCASSIEASVLPQHFGDGTRLSIL.

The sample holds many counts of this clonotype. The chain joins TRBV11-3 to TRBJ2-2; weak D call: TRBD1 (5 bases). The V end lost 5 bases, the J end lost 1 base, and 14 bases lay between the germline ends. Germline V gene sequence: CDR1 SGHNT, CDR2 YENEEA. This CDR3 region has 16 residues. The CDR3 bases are TGTGCCAGCAGCGCCAGTAGGGGCCTGAACACCGGGGAGCTGTTTTTT. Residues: CASSASRGLNTGELFF. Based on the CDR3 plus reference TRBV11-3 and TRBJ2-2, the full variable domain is EAGVVQSPRYKIIEKKQPVAFWCNPISGHNTLYWYLQNLGQGPELLIRYENEEAVDDSQLPKDRFSAERLKGVDSTLKIQPAELGDSAVYLCASSASRGLNTGELFFGEGSRLTVL.

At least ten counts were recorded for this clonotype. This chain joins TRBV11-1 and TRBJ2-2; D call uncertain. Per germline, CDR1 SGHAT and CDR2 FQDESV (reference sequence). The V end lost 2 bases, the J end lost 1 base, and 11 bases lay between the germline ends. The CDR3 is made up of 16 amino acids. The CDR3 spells CASSLQAAGNTGELFF. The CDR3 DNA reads TGTGCCAGCAGCTTACAGGCGGCAGGGAACACCGGGGAGCTGTTTTTT.

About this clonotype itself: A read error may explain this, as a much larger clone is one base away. CDR3 DNA: TGTGCCAGCAGCCCCCTTCCTGACAGGGGATCAGCTTGCTTT. Translation: CASSPLPDRGSACF. The V gene is TRBV3-1, the J gene TRBJ1-1; 8 bases align to TRBD1. This CDR3 has 14 amino acids. In germline, CDR1 is LGHDT, CDR2 YNNKEL (reference sequence).

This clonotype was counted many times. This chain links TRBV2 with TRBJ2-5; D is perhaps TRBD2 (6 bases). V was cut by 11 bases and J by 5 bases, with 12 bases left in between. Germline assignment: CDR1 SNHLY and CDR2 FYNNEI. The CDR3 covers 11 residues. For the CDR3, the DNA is TGTGCCCGATCGGGAGCCGAGACCCAGTACTTC. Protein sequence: CARSGAETQYF. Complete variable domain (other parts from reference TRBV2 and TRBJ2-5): EPEVTQTPSHQVTQMGQEVILRCVPISNHLYFYWYRQILGQKVEFLVSFYNNEISEKSEIFDDQFSVERPDGSNFTLKIRSTKLEDSAMYFCARSGAETQYFGPGTRLLVL.

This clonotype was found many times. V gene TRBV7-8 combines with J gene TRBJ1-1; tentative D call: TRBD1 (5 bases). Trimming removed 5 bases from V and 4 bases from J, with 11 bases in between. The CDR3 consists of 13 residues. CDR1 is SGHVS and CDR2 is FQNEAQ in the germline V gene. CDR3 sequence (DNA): TGTGCCAGCAGCCCCTCCAGGGCCACTGAAGCTTTCTTT. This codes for CASSPSRATEAFF.

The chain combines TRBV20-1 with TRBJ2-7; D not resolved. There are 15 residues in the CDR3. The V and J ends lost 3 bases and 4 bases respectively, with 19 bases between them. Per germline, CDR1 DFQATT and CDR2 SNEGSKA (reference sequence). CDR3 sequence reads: CSARAKGRGEYEQYF. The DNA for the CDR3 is TGCAGTGCTAGGGCCAAGGGTAGAGGAGAGTACGAGCAGTACTTC.

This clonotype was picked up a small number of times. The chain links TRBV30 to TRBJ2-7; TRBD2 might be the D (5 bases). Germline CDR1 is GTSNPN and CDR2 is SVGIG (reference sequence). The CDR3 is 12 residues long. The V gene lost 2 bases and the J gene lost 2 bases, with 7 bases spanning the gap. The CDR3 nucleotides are TGTGCCTGGAGTCCGGGGACCTACGAGCAGTACTTC. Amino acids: CAWSPGTYEQYF.

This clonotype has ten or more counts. CDR3 sequence reads: CASSIGAGNQPQHF. Written as DNA, the CDR3 is TGTGCCAGTAGTATTGGGGCTGGTAATCAGCCCCAGCATTTT. The J gene is TRBJ1-5, the V gene TRBV19; a possible D gene is TRBD1 (5 bases). Trimming removed 3 bases from V and 4 bases from J, with 10 bases in between. The germline CDR1 and CDR2 sequences are LNHDA and SQIVND (reference sequence). This CDR3 region has 14 residues.

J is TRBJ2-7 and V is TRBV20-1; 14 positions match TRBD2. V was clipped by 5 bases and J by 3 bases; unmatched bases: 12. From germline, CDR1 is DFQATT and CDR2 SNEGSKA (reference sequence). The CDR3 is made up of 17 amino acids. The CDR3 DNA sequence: TGCAGTGCTTCTGAGCTTGGGACTAGCGGGAGTGACTACGAGCAGTACTTC. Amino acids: CSASELGTSGSDYEQYF.

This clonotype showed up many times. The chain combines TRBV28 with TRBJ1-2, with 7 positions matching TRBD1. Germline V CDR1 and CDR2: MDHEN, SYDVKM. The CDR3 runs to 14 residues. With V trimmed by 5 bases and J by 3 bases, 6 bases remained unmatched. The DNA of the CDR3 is TGTGCCAGCAGTCCCCGGACAGGTCACTATGGCTACACCTTC. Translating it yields CASSPRTGHYGYTF.

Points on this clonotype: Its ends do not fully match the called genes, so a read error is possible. CDR3 sequence reads: CASRPEGRPGSDEQYF. The CDR3 nucleotides read TGTGCCAGCCGCCCCGAGGGCCGCCCCGGCTCCGACGAGCAGTACTTC. The chain couples TRBV6-1 to TRBJ2-7, with D possibly matching TRBD2 (5 bases). CDR3 size: 16 residues. Germline values: CDR1 MNHNS, CDR2 SASEGT.

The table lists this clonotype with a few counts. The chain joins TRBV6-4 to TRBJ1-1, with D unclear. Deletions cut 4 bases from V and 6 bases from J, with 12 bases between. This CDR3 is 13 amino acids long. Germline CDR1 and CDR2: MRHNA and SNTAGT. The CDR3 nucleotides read TGTGCCAGCAGTGCAGACGTGGGCGCTGAAGCTTTCTTT. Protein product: CASSADVGAEAFF.

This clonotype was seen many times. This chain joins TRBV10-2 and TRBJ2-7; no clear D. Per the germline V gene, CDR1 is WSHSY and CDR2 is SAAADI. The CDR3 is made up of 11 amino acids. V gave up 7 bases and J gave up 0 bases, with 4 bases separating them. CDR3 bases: TGCGCCAGCATGTACTCCTACGAGCAGTACTTC. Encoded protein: CASMYSYEQYF.

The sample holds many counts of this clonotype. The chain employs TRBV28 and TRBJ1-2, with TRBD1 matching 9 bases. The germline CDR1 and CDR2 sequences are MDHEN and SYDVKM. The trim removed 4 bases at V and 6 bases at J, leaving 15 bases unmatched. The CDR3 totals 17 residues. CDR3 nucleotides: TGTGCCAGCAGTTCCCCCCGGGACAGGGAGGGGTTTCATGGCTACACCTTC. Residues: CASSSPRDREGFHGYTF.

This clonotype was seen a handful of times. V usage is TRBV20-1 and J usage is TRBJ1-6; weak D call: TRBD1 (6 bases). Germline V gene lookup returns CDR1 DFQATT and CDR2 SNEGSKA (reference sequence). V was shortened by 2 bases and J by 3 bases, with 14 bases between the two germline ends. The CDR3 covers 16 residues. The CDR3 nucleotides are TGCAGTGCTAGACCTGTAGGGGGTGACTATAATTCACCCCTCCACTTT. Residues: CSARPVGGDYNSPLHF.

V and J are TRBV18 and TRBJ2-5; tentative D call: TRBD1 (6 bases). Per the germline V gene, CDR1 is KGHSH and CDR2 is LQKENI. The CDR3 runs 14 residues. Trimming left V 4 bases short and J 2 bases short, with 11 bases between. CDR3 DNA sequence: TGTGCCAGCTCACTACTGGACAGACAAGAGACCCAGTACTTC. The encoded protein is CASSLLDRQETQYF.

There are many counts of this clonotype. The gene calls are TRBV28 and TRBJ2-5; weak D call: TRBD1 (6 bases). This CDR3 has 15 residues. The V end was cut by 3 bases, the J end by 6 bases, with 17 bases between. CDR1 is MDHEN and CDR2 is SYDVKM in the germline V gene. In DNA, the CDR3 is TGTGCCAGCAGTTTTGCCCCCCCCCAGGGGAAGACCCAGTACTTC. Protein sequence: CASSFAPPQGKTQYF.

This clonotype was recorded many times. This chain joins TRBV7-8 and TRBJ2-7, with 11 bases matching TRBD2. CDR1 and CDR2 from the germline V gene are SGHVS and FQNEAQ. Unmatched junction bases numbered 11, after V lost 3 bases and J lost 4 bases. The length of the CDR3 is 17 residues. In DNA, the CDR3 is TGTGCCAGCAGCTTGTTCAAGACTAGCGGGGCCCGTTACGAGCAGTACTTC. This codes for CASSLFKTSGARYEQYF.

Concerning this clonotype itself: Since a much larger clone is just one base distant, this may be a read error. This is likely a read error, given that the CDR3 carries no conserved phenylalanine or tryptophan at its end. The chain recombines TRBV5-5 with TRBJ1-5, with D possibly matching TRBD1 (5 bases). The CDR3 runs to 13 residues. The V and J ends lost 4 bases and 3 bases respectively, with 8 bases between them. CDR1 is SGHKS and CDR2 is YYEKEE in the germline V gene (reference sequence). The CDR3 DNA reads TGTGCCAGCAGCCCGGACACCAATCAGCCCCAGCATTTG. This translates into CASSPDTNQPQHL.

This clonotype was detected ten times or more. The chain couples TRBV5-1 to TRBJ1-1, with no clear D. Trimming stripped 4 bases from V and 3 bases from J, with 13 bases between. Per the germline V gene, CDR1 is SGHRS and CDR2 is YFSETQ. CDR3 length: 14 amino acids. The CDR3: CASSPRTFDTEAFF. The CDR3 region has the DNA TGCGCCAGCAGCCCCAGGACGTTCGACACTGAAGCTTTCTTT.

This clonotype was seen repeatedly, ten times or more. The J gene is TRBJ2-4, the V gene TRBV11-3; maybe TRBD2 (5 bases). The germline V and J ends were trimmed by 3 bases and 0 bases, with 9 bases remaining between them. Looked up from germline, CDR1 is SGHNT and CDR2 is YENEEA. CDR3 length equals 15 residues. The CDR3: CASSLGELAKNIQYF. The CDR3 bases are TGTGCCAGCAGCTTGGGAGAACTAGCCAAAAACATTCAGTACTTC.